The 8 T cell receptor beta chains in this list originate from one sample, sequenced in a study of molecular identifiers for immune sequencing clone quantification. TCRdb called the PCR reads again in MiXCR, with one record for every CDR3 protein. The table includes about 640,000 distinct CDR3 sequences, approximately 20% detected once. The sequenced sample was naive CD8+ T cells from blood, with Jurkat cell RNA spiked in. The subset denotes: FACS-sorted CD8+CD4-CCR7+CD45RA+ naive T cells. Receptors originate from a human donor in good health. Some libraries in this study had Jurkat cell RNA spiked in.

This clonotype was detected only a few times. The V and J genes are TRBV30 and TRBJ2-2; D remains ambiguous. This CDR3 spans 14 amino acids. V gave up 2 bases and J gave up 2 bases, with 9 bases separating them. Per the germline V gene, CDR1 is GTSNPN and CDR2 is SVGIG (reference sequence). The CDR3 here is CAWSWGLNTGELFF. Here the CDR3 DNA reads TGTGCCTGGAGTTGGGGTCTAAACACCGGGGAGCTGTTTTTT.

This clonotype appeared many times. J is TRBJ2-3 and V is TRBV20-1; D is uncertain. V was cut by 4 bases and J by 6 bases, with 11 bases left in between. Germline-derived CDR1 and CDR2 are DFQATT and SNEGSKA (reference sequence). CDR3 length: 12 residues. The CDR3 loop is CSAITTADTQYF. DNA of the CDR3: TGCAGTGCTATCACGACTGCGGATACGCAGTATTTT.

The chain employs TRBV12-3 or TRBV12-4 and TRBJ2-7, with D perhaps given as TRBD1 or TRBD2 (5 bases each). The V gene lost 3 bases and the J gene lost 0 bases, with 12 bases spanning the gap. The CDR3 consists of 15 residues. The chain's CDR3 is CASSFGAGRSYEQYF. CDR3 in DNA: TGTGCCAGCAGTTTCGGGGCGGGCCGCTCCTACGAGCAGTACTTC.

Turning to this clonotype: This may arise from a read error, as a much more abundant clone is one base away. In nucleotides, the CDR3 is TGCAGCGCTGAAACTCGGGGAGCCGAGCAGTACTTC. This gives the protein CSAETRGAEQYF. This chain links TRBV29-1 with TRBJ2-7, with TRBD2 as a possible D gene (5 bases). The CDR3 runs to 12 residues. Germline CDR1 reads SQVTM; CDR2 reads ANQGSEA.

To note about this clonotype: Germline and junction disagree at one end, which may indicate a read error. The chain combines TRBV27 with TRBJ1-6; D might be TRBD1 (5 bases). This CDR3 is built from 13 residues. Germline loops: CDR1 MNHEY, CDR2 SMNVEV (reference sequence). The CDR3 bases are TGTGCCAGCAGTCAGGGTGTCGATTCGCCCCTCCACTTT. Translation gives CASSQGVDSPLHF.

This clonotype appeared a few times. The rearrangement uses TRBV7-9 and TRBJ2-7; TRBD1 aligns across 7 bases. Trimming took 4 bases from V and 0 from J; bases not matched to a gene: 9. Germline V gives CDR1 SEHNR, CDR2 FQNEAQ (reference sequence). CDR3 size: 16 residues. CDR3 residues: CASSSRPGQNSYEQYF. CDR3 nucleotide sequence: TGTGCCAGCAGCTCTCGACCGGGACAGAACTCCTACGAGCAGTACTTC. Full variable domain (outside the CDR3, taken from reference TRBV7-9 and TRBJ2-7): DTGVSQNPRHKITKRGQNVTFRCDPISEHNRLYWYRQTLGQGPEFLTYFQNEAQLEKSRLLSDRFSAERPKGSFSTLEIQRTEQGDSAMYLCASSSRPGQNSYEQYFGPGTRLTVT.

Many counts were recorded for this clonotype. The chain is built from TRBV6-5 and TRBJ2-3, with 14 positions matching TRBD2. With V trimmed by 2 bases and J by 2 bases, 12 bases remained unmatched. CDR1 and CDR2 (germline): MNHEY, SVGAGI. The CDR3 runs 20 residues. The CDR3 sequence: CASSYPTGLAGVGHTDTQYF. The CDR3 DNA reads as TGTGCCAGCAGTTACCCCACGGGACTAGCGGGAGTCGGGCACACAGATACGCAGTATTTT.

This clonotype showed up just a few times. The genes are TRBV27 and TRBJ1-6; 7 nucleotides align to TRBD1. The junction had 5 bases not matched to a gene; V was cut back by 5 bases and J by 7 bases. The CDR3 runs 14 residues. Germline CDR1 MNHEY, CDR2 SMNVEV (reference sequence). The CDR3 nucleotides are TGTGCCAGCAGTCCCAAGGGGGCAAATTCACCCCTCCACTTT. It translates to CASSPKGANSPLHF.